This T cell receptor (beta chain) derives from a study of blood T cells in healthy people across ages. Findings and caveats of the study: In these data, TCR beta diversity tracked strongly with naive T cell percentage. Bulk PBMC profiling left naive and antigen-experienced comparisons inconclusive.

V was pared by 5 bases and J by 6 bases, with 7 bases of the junction left unmatched. The CDR3 runs 14 residues. Per the germline V gene, CDR1 is MGHDK and CDR2 is SYGVNS. There are a few counts of this clonotype. As yet, its antigen is unknown. The use of a sample-barcoded 5' primer and a J-beta primer mix characterized a second PCR of 7 to 11 cycles. MiXCR, applied by TCRdb to the 5' RACE reads, yields one record per CDR3 protein. The sample includes 800,000 to 1,000,000 distinct CDR3 sequences, around 49% of them seen just once. The sequence derives from a young man in good health. Sequencing used blood. The chain is built from TRBV25-1 and TRBJ1-1; 9 bases are a match to TRBD1. CDR3 amino acids: CASSPGQGYSEAFF. The CDR3 DNA reads as TGTGCCAGCAGTCCAGGACAGGGGTATTCTGAAGCTTTCTTT.